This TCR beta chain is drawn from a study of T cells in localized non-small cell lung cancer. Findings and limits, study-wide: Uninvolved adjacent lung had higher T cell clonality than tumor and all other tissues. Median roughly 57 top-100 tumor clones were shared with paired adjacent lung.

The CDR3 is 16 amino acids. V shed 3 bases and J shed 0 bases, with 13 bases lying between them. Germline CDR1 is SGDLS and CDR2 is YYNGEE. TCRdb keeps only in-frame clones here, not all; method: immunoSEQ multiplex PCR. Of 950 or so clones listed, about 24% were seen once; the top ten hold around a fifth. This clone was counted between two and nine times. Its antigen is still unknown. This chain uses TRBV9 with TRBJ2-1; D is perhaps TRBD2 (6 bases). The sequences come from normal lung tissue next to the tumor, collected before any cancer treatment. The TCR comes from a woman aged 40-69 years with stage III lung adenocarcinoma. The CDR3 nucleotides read TGTGCCAGCAGCGGGGCCCCCGGGGGCTCCTACAATGAGCAGTTCTTC. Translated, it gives CASSGAPGGSYNEQFF.